This T cell receptor beta chain was recorded in a study of CD8 T cells in Susac syndrome. TCR beta sequences were obtained from blood CD8+ and CD4+ T cells. Random hexamers served to reverse transcribe about 0.45 to 1 ug RNA. Coverage of TCR beta CDR3 amplification by immunoSEQ multiplex PCR extended to 54 Vbeta and 13 Jbeta. TCRdb called the immunoSEQ multiplex PCR reads again in MiXCR, with one record for every CDR3 protein. The repertoire holds over 150,000 distinct CDR3 sequences, approximately 94% seen once, with around 0.13% in the top ten. The length of the CDR3 is 13 residues. Germline V gene sequence: CDR1 MDHEN, CDR2 SYDVKM. The germline V and J ends were trimmed by 6 bases and 5 bases, with 11 bases remaining between them.

Source material: CD4+ T cells from PBMCs. This clonotype originated in a human donor with Susac syndrome. The chain joins TRBV28 to TRBJ1-5, with unresolved D. CDR3 nucleotide sequence: TGTGCCAGCAGCGATGAGAGTTATCAGCCCCAGCATTTT. It specifies CASSDESYQPQHF.